This T cell receptor (beta chain) was retrieved from a study of T cells in Graves' hyperthyroidism and ophthalmopathy. In this sample, this clonotype turned up many times. The TCR beta CDR3 regions underwent amplification using RNA transcripts as the source. Researchers ran a first-round RT-PCR on the TCR CDR3 using the HTBI primer set. A single record per CDR3 protein comes from TCRdb applying MiXCR to the multiplex PCR reads. The sample includes about 320,000 distinct CDR3 sequences, roughly 17% of them seen just once. Between the trimmed V and J ends, which lost 6 bases and 6 bases, there was a span of 17 bases. This CDR3 contains 14 residues. The germline gives CDR1 MDHEN, CDR2 SYDVKM.

The sequence was collected from a man between 25 and 39 years old with Graves' hyperthyroidism. This rearrangement joins TRBV28 to TRBJ2-5; D may be TRBD1 (6 bases). The source material was blood. The CDR3 DNA reads as TGTGCCAGCAGCCCGGGTGGGGGCCGTAAGACCCAGTACTTC. This translates into CASSPGGGRKTQYF. The full variable domain, rest sourced from reference TRBV28 and TRBJ2-5, is DVKVTQSSRYLVKRTGEKVFLECVQDMDHENMFWYRQDPGLGLRLIYFSYDVKMKEKGDIPEGYSVSREKKERFSLILESASTNQTSMYLCASSPGGGRKTQYFGPGTRLLVL.